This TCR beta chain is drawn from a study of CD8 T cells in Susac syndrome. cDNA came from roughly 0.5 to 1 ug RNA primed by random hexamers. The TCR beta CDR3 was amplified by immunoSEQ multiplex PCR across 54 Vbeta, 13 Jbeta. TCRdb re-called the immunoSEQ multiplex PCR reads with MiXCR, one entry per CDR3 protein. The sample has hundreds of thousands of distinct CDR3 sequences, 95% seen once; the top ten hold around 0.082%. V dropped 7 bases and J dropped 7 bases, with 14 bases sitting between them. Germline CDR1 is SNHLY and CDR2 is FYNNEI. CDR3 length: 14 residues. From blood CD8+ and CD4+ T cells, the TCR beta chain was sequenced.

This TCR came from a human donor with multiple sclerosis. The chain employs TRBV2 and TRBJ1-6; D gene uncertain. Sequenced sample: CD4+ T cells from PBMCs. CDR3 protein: CASKLREGNSPLHF. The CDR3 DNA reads TGTGCCAGCAAGTTAAGGGAAGGAAATTCACCCCTCCACTTT.